A single sample is the source of the 15 T cell receptor beta chains below, sequenced in a study of shared clonotypes between healthy human individuals. The table came from immunoSEQ multiplex PCR; TCRdb's copy has only in-frame clones and leaves some out. Of roughly 2.1 million clones listed, approximately 94% are singletons. Terminally differentiated effector memory CD45RA+ cells were excluded by CCR7 positive selection of CD45RO-negative cells. The sample taken for sequencing was naive CD8+ T cells from PBMCs. The receptors here all came from a man between 18 and 35 years old in good health. Some clones in this sample may be carry-over from other donors' samples.

This sequence joins TRBV28 and TRBJ1-1; D remains unclear. This CDR3 region has 14 residues. Trimming shortened V by 3 bases and J by 4 bases, and 12 bases separated the two germline ends. Germline V gene lookup returns CDR1 MDHEN and CDR2 SYDVKM. The CDR3 loop is CASSLTNLGTEAFF. CDR3 nucleotides: TGTGCCAGCAGTTTGACAAATTTGGGCACTGAAGCTTTCTTT.

The CDR3 is CSVVLGISDTQYF. CDR3 DNA: TGCAGCGTTGTACTAGGTATCTCAGATACGCAGTATTTT. This chain connects TRBV29-1 to TRBJ2-3; D possibly corresponds to TRBD2 (5 bases). V lost 4 bases and J 4 bases, leaving 12 bases between the germline ends. Germline assignment: CDR1 SQVTM and CDR2 ANQGSEA. This CDR3 spans 13 amino acids.

The chain couples TRBV28 to TRBJ2-2; D call uncertain. This CDR3 spans 13 amino acids. The V gene's germline CDR1 is MDHEN and CDR2 SYDVKM. Trimming shortened V by 7 bases and J by 4 bases, and 10 bases separated the two germline ends. CDR3 DNA: TGTGCCAGCACTCAGTGGGTCACCGGGGAGCTGTTTTTT. It codes for CASTQWVTGELFF.

V usage is TRBV9 and J usage is TRBJ2-7; 9 bases map to TRBD2. The J segment lost 0 bases and the V segment lost 3 bases, leaving 10 bases of the junction unmatched. The CDR3 loop spans 17 amino acids. Germline V lookup: CDR1 SGDLS, CDR2 YYNGEE. The CDR3 protein is CASSESPKREDSYEQYF. Written as DNA, the CDR3 is TGTGCCAGCAGCGAGAGCCCGAAGCGGGAGGACTCCTACGAGCAGTACTTC.

The CDR3 DNA follows: TGTGCCAGCAGCGAGGCAGGGACAGGGGACTATGGCTACACCTTC. Its protein product is CASSEAGTGDYGYTF. This chain uses TRBV9 with TRBJ1-2, with 10 bases identical to TRBD1. Germline CDR1 and CDR2: SGDLS and YYNGEE. V was clipped by 3 bases and J by 3 bases; unmatched bases: 5. This CDR3 has 15 amino acids.

The J gene is TRBJ2-7, the V gene TRBV7-9; tentative D call: TRBD2 (5 bases). This CDR3 comprises 14 residues. The germline V gene has CDR1 SEHNR and CDR2 FQNEAQ (reference sequence). V was clipped by 5 bases and J by 0 bases, with 11 bases between them. The CDR3 sequence: CASSPSGNSYEQYF. The DNA for the CDR3 is TGTGCCAGCAGCCCCAGCGGCAACTCCTACGAGCAGTACTTC.

This clone was observed once. The chain carries TRBV7-9 and TRBJ2-3; D might be TRBD1 (6 bases). In germline, CDR1 is SEHNR, CDR2 FQNEAQ (reference sequence). The CDR3 loop spans 15 amino acids. V lost 0 bases, J lost 0 bases, and 7 bases lay in between. Here the CDR3 DNA reads TGTGCCAGCAGCTTAGCGAGGGGGAGCACAGATACGCAGTATTTT. Its protein product is CASSLARGSTDTQYF.

In DNA form, the CDR3 reads TGCGCCAGCAGACCTTTTTTGGCCTCCTACGAGCAGTACTTC. This codes for CASRPFLASYEQYF. This chain connects TRBV5-1 to TRBJ2-7; no firm D call. Germline assignment: CDR1 SGHRS and CDR2 YFSETQ. The CDR3 sequence is 14 residues long. The germline V and J ends were trimmed by 5 bases and 0 bases, with 12 bases remaining between them.

This clone was counted only a few times. V is TRBV29-1 and J is TRBJ1-1; perhaps TRBD1 as D (5 bases). This CDR3 is 12 amino acids long. Per the germline V gene, CDR1 is SQVTM and CDR2 is ANQGSEA. V was pared by 8 bases and J by 10 bases, with 20 bases between. DNA for the CDR3: TGCAGCTCTGAGGTGTGGCAGGGAGGAGCTTTCTTT. Its translation is CSSEVWQGGAFF.

The chain carries TRBV6-1 and TRBJ2-2, with 7 bases identical to TRBD1. Germline V gene sequence: CDR1 MNHNS, CDR2 SASEGT. V was pared by 2 bases and J by 5 bases, with 8 bases of the junction left unmatched. The CDR3 sequence is 16 residues long. The CDR3 region is CASSERQGEGTGELFF. The CDR3 DNA follows: TGTGCCAGCAGTGAACGACAGGGCGAGGGGACCGGGGAGCTGTTTTTT.

This clone was detected only once. This chain connects TRBV27 to TRBJ1-5, with D possibly being TRBD1 (5 bases). With 5 bases removed from V and 3 bases from J, the gap between germline ends came to 14 bases. Germline V lookup: CDR1 MNHEY, CDR2 SMNVEV (reference sequence). The CDR3 is 15 residues long. CDR3: CASSVGWGVNQPQHF. The CDR3 bases are TGTGCCAGCAGTGTCGGGTGGGGGGTCAATCAGCCCCAGCATTTT.

J is TRBJ2-7 and V is TRBV28; perhaps D is TRBD1 or TRBD2 (5 bases each). V lost 6 bases and J lost 6, with 18 bases in between. The CDR3 runs 14 residues. From germline, CDR1 is MDHEN and CDR2 SYDVKM. CDR3 in amino acids: CASSHHERGFEQYF. For the CDR3, the DNA is TGTGCCAGCAGCCATCATGAGAGGGGATTCGAGCAGTACTTC.

The chain has TRBV27 and TRBJ1-5, with 9 bases that match TRBD1. CDR1 is MNHEY, CDR2 SMNVEV, per germline (reference sequence). Losses at the gene ends were 3 bases for V and 14 bases for J; bases not matched to a gene: 8. This CDR3 is 13 amino acids long. The CDR3 DNA sequence: TGTGCCAGCAGTTTTCGGACAGGGGATGAAGAGCATTTT. The encoded protein is CASSFRTGDEEHF.

The V gene is TRBV9, the J gene TRBJ2-1; 7 bases are shared with TRBD2. Germline V CDR1 and CDR2: SGDLS, YYNGEE. The CDR3 contains 15 residues. V was pared by 0 bases and J by 5 bases, with 5 bases of the junction left unmatched. The CDR3 coding sequence is TGTGCCAGCAGCGTAGTACCTAGCGGCCACAATGAGCAGTTCTTC. Protein sequence: CASSVVPSGHNEQFF.

The gene calls are TRBV5-4 and TRBJ2-7; no clear D gene. With 3 bases removed from V and 2 bases from J, the gap between germline ends came to 12 bases. The CDR3 is 14 amino acids. In germline, CDR1 is SGHNT, CDR2 YYREEE (reference sequence). Here the CDR3 DNA reads TGTGCCAGCAGCTGGGTGGGGTCACCCTACGAGCAGTACTTC. Translating it yields CASSWVGSPYEQYF.